This T cell receptor (beta chain) was captured by sequencing in a study of persistence of HIV-infected CD4 T cells. This was the immunoSEQ version 4 assay in survey mode. The data were produced by immunoSEQ multiplex PCR, yet TCRdb's version contains in-frame clones alone and is incomplete. The sample shows fewer than 20,000 clones, 75% to 85% of them seen only once. This clone turned up a few times. Its antigen remains unidentified. The stimulus was lysate of CMV-infected fibroblasts, around 10 ug/mL. Sorting of responding CD4+ T cells relied on upregulated CD40 ligand together with CD69. The CDR3 has 17 residues. Trimming shortened V by 1 base and J by 0 bases, and 13 bases separated the two germline ends. Germline loops: CDR1 MNHNS, CDR2 SASEGT.

The sequencing here drew on CD4+ T cells sorted from PBMCs after approximately 19-hour stimulation, taken from a patient who received antiretroviral therapy. The source is an adult man with HIV who was CMV-seropositive. This sequence joins TRBV6-1 and TRBJ1-3, with D possibly being TRBD1 (6 bases). DNA for the CDR3: TGTGCCAGCAGTGAAGAGGGGGTCAGACTCTCTGGAAACACCATATATTTT. Protein: CASSEEGVRLSGNTIYF.